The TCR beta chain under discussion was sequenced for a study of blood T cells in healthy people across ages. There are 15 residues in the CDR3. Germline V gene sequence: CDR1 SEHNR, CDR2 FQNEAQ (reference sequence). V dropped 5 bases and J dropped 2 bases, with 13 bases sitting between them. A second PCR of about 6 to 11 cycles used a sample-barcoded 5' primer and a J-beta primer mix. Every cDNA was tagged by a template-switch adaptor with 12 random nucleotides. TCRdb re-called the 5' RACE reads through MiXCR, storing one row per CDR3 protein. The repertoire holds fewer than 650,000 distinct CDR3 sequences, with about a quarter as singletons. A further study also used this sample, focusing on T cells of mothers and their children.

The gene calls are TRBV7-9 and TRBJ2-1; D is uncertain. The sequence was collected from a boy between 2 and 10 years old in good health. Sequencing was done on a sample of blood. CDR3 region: CASSSTQFPYNEQFF. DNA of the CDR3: TGTGCCAGCAGCAGTACTCAATTCCCCTACAATGAGCAGTTCTTC. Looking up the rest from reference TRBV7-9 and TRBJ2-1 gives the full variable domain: DTGVSQNPRHKITKRGQNVTFRCDPISEHNRLYWYRQTLGQGPEFLTYFQNEAQLEKSRLLSDRFSAERPKGSFSTLEIQRTEQGDSAMYLCASSSTQFPYNEQFFGPGTRLTVL.